This T cell receptor beta chain was observed in a study of tissue T cells after allogeneic stem cell transplantation. This clone was counted a single time. Clones were read by immunoSEQ multiplex PCR, and TCRdb kept only the in-frame ones, dropping some. The profile shows 1,100 or so clones, approximately 70% of them singletons. The CDR3 contains 14 residues. The V end was cut by 4 bases, the J end by 4 bases, with 11 bases between. CDR1 and CDR2 (germline): MNHEY, SMNVEV (reference sequence). The origin of this receptor is a male patient of 60 years or more with steroid-refractory graft-versus-host disease after an allogeneic stem cell transplant. T cells may partly derive from the graft donor. This specimen was skin, taken at autopsy. The chain joins TRBV27 to TRBJ1-5; the D is unclear. The CDR3 protein is CASSYGRNNQPQHF. For the CDR3, the DNA is TGTGCCAGCAGTTACGGGAGGAATAATCAGCCCCAGCATTTT.